This T cell receptor beta chain was obtained from a study of blood T cell repertoires in COVID-19. Sequencing was performed with immunoSEQ multiplex PCR; in TCRdb, only in-frame clones are kept and a portion is missing. This table has around 180,000 clones, 88% appearing once. V shed 4 bases, J shed 5 bases, and the junction held 11 bases outside the gene matches. The CDR3 loop spans 16 amino acids. Germline CDR1 KGHDR, CDR2 SFDVKD. Sequenced material: peripheral blood. This TCR came from a man aged 55 to 70 with acute or convalescent COVID-19. V and J are TRBV24-1 and TRBJ2-3; 7 nucleotides line up with TRBD2. The CDR3 here is CATSDPSGERGDTQYF. The CDR3 DNA sequence: TGTGCCACCAGTGACCCGAGCGGGGAGAGGGGAGATACGCAGTATTTT.